This entry lists 25 T cell receptor beta chains sequenced from one sample in a study of T cell responses to AZD1222 COVID-19 vaccine. Some clones are missing from TCRdb's copy, which holds only in-frame ones; the method was immunoSEQ multiplex PCR. The data contain roughly 120,000 clones, approximately 90% of them seen just once; the ten biggest clones take up roughly 3.8%. Material: peripheral blood, obtained 28 days after the second AZD1222 dose. Receptor source: an adult who received the AZD1222 COVID-19 vaccine.

This sequence joins TRBV5-1 and TRBJ2-2, with TRBD1 matching 9 bases. The CDR3 covers 16 residues. Germline CDR1 reads SGHRS; CDR2 reads YFSETQ. Trimming at V came to 1 base and at J to 6 bases, leaving 7 bases not matched to a gene. As DNA, the CDR3 is TGCGCCAGCAGCTTGCTTTGGACAGGGGTTTCCGGGGAGCTGTTTTTT. This translates into CASSLLWTGVSGELFF.

DNA for the CDR3: TGTGCCAGCAGTTATCTCGGCGAGGCCAACGTCCTGACTTTC. This sequence encodes CASSYLGEANVLTF. The J gene is TRBJ2-6, the V gene TRBV6-5; D gene unclear. V was cut by 3 bases and J by 6 bases, with 9 bases left in between. CDR3 length: 14 amino acids. CDR1 and CDR2 (germline): MNHEY, SVGAGI.

The chain couples TRBV19 to TRBJ1-5; a weak D match, TRBD1 (5 bases). Trimming took off 6 bases at V and 2 bases at J, with 14 bases between the two ends. Germline V lookup: CDR1 LNHDA, CDR2 SQIVND (reference sequence). The CDR3 sequence is 15 residues long. CDR3 sequence (DNA): TGTGCCAGTAGACCGTTGGGGACTGGCAATCAGCCCCAGCATTTT. Translating gives CASRPLGTGNQPQHF.

V is TRBV28 and J is TRBJ2-1, with 7 bases lining up with TRBD2. The ends lost 8 bases at V and 8 bases at J; junction bases unmatched: 12. This CDR3 is built from 14 residues. Germline values: CDR1 MDHEN, CDR2 SYDVKM. The CDR3 DNA is TGTGCCAGCGGTGACGGAGCGGGGAGGGATGAGCAGTTCTTC. Its protein is CASGDGAGRDEQFF.

This chain uses TRBV7-6 with TRBJ2-1, with D unclear. Trimming pared 5 bases from V and 8 bases from J, leaving 10 bases between. The CDR3 loop spans 12 amino acids. Looked up from germline, CDR1 is SGHVS and CDR2 is FNYEAQ. The DNA for the CDR3 is TGTGCCAGCAGCCCCCTTGATTATGAGCAGTTCTTC. This gives the protein CASSPLDYEQFF.

The chain couples TRBV7-2 to TRBJ1-2; the match to TRBD1 covers 11 bases. This CDR3 region has 17 residues. With V trimmed by 6 bases and J by 3 bases, 12 bases remained unmatched. Germline CDR1 reads SGHTA; CDR2 reads FQGNSA. CDR3 protein: CASSRGGQGATDYGYTF. Here the CDR3 DNA reads TGTGCCAGCAGTCGGGGTGGACAGGGGGCGACGGACTATGGCTACACCTTC.

The chain combines TRBV28 with TRBJ2-3; D may be TRBD2 (6 bases). Trimming pared 4 bases from V and 2 bases from J, leaving 10 bases between. The CDR3 is 14 amino acids. Germline V gene data show CDR1 as MDHEN and CDR2 as SYDVKM. The CDR3 loop reads CASSSGSFTDTQYF. The CDR3 DNA reads TGTGCCAGCAGTTCCGGGAGCTTCACAGATACGCAGTATTTT.

The rearrangement links TRBV7-9 to TRBJ1-1, with D hard to call. Germline loops: CDR1 SEHNR, CDR2 FQNEAQ (reference sequence). V was clipped by 1 base and J by 5 bases, with 11 bases between them. The CDR3 totals 14 residues. CDR3 sequence: CASSLGARGTEAFF. CDR3 nucleotides: TGTGCCAGCAGCTTAGGGGCGCGAGGGACTGAAGCTTTCTTT.

This chain joins TRBV15 and TRBJ1-1; no firm D call. Germline CDR1 reads LNHNV; CDR2 reads YYDKDF (reference sequence). V was cut by 7 bases and J by 7 bases, with 10 bases left in between. CDR3 length: 11 amino acids. CDR3 loop: CATKEMNEAFF. For the CDR3, the DNA is TGTGCCACCAAGGAGATGAATGAAGCTTTCTTT.

The chain has TRBV5-4 and TRBJ1-2, with D uncertain. The CDR3 length is 15 residues. Germline V gene lookup returns CDR1 SGHNT and CDR2 YYREEE (reference sequence). The ends were cut back, 6 bases at V and 6 bases at J, with 21 bases in the middle. The DNA of the CDR3 is TGTGCCAGCATCGGATCGAAAGGCGGGGAGAATGGCTACACCTTC. Translated, it gives CASIGSKGGENGYTF.

This chain connects TRBV7-2 to TRBJ1-1; D is uncertain. With 1 base removed from V and 6 bases from J, the gap between germline ends came to 15 bases. The length of the CDR3 is 15 residues. CDR1 and CDR2 (germline): SGHTA, FQGNSA. The CDR3 is CASSLGSGLNSEAFF. CDR3 sequence (DNA): TGTGCCAGCAGCTTAGGGTCGGGTCTTAATTCTGAAGCTTTCTTT.

The chain has TRBV9 and TRBJ2-1, with D possibly being TRBD1 (6 bases). This CDR3 spans 16 amino acids. Trimming cost V 0 bases and J 1 base, with 11 bases left between them. Looked up from germline, CDR1 is SGDLS and CDR2 is YYNGEE. The CDR3 nucleotides are TGTGCCAGCAGCGTAGGGCAGGGGTGGTCCTACAATGAGCAGTTCTTC. This codes for CASSVGQGWSYNEQFF.

This sequence joins TRBV6-2 or TRBV6-3 and TRBJ2-1; no reliable D call. The CDR3 has 16 residues. The V end lost 2 bases, the J end lost 14 bases, and 25 bases lay between the germline ends. Germline V lookup: CDR1 MNHEY, CDR2 SVGEGT. CDR3 region: CASSYALGRLSPWEFF. In DNA, the CDR3 is TGTGCCAGCAGTTACGCCCTAGGGCGACTCAGCCCGTGGGAGTTCTTC.

The V gene is TRBV27, the J gene TRBJ2-3, with D perhaps matching TRBD2 (6 bases). Trimming took 7 bases from V and 0 from J, leaving 11 bases between them. The length of the CDR3 is 14 residues. Looked up from germline, CDR1 is MNHEY and CDR2 is SMNVEV (reference sequence). CDR3 sequence reads: CASTDSGSTDTQYF. CDR3 nucleotide sequence: TGTGCCAGCACGGATAGCGGCAGCACAGATACGCAGTATTTT.

The chain carries TRBV9 and TRBJ1-6; D may be TRBD1 (5 bases). Trimming shortened V by 0 bases and J by 10 bases, and 14 bases separated the two germline ends. This CDR3 comprises 15 residues. Germline V gene lookup returns CDR1 SGDLS and CDR2 YYNGEE. CDR3 sequence: CASSVDPLGTSPLHF. CDR3 bases: TGTGCCAGCAGCGTAGATCCCCTCGGGACCTCACCCCTCCACTTT.

This clone has a single count. The CDR3 protein is CASRAGTSVAYEQYF. The CDR3 DNA sequence: TGTGCCAGCAGGGCCGGGACTAGCGTCGCCTACGAGCAGTACTTC. V usage is TRBV6-5 and J usage is TRBJ2-7; TRBD2 matches at 10 bases. This CDR3 has 15 residues. The germline V gene encodes CDR1 MNHEY and CDR2 SVGAGI. V dropped 6 bases and J dropped 2; count of bases not matched to a gene: 7.

This clone was seen a single time. The chain links TRBV4-1 to TRBJ2-7; D is undetermined. CDR1 is MGHRA, CDR2 YSYEKL, per germline. The CDR3 spans 14 residues. The V end was cut by 1 base, the J end by 7 bases, with 14 bases between. The CDR3 protein is CASSQVALSWEQYF. Written as DNA, the CDR3 is TGCGCCAGCAGCCAAGTCGCCCTTTCTTGGGAGCAGTACTTC.

This chain uses TRBV19 with TRBJ1-5; D might be TRBD1 (6 bases). V was cut by 9 bases and J by 3 bases, with 21 bases left in between. The CDR3 has 16 amino acids. CDR1 is LNHDA and CDR2 is SQIVND in the germline V gene (reference sequence). The CDR3 nucleotides are TGTGCCAGCAAACCCAGGGGAGTTCGAGACAATCAGCCCCAGCATTTT. Translation: CASKPRGVRDNQPQHF.

The chain carries TRBV16 and TRBJ1-6; a possible D gene is TRBD1 (5 bases). The CDR3 extends over 15 amino acids. Germline V CDR1 and CDR2: KGHSY, FQNENV. V was clipped by 3 bases and J by 7 bases, with 13 bases between them. The CDR3 reads CASSQLTVGNSPLHF. The CDR3 coding sequence is TGTGCCAGCAGCCAGTTGACAGTAGGCAATTCACCCCTCCACTTT.

Only one count was recorded for this clone. The chain is built from TRBV2 and TRBJ2-5; 10 bases match TRBD2. The V gene's germline CDR1 is SNHLY and CDR2 FYNNEI. This CDR3 has 17 amino acids. J gave up 1 base and V 8 bases, and 13 bases lay outside the gene matches. DNA for the CDR3: TGTGCCAGCCTGAGTTGGGCTAGCGGGGGAAGCCAAGAGACCCAGTACTTC. Protein sequence: CASLSWASGGSQETQYF.

The rearrangement links TRBV29-1 to TRBJ1-4; 8 nucleotides agree with TRBD1. The CDR3 runs to 13 residues. Germline CDR1 reads SQVTM; CDR2 reads ANQGSEA. V shed 6 bases, J shed 6 bases, and the junction held 6 bases outside the gene matches. CDR3 bases: TGCAGCGTCACCGGGACAGGACATGAAAAACTGTTTTTT. This encodes CSVTGTGHEKLFF.

Only one count was recorded for this clone. J is TRBJ1-2 and V is TRBV9; D possibly corresponds to TRBD1 (5 bases). The germline V and J ends were trimmed by 0 bases and 5 bases, with 11 bases remaining between them. Germline V lookup: CDR1 SGDLS, CDR2 YYNGEE. The CDR3 sequence is 14 residues long. Here the CDR3 reads CASSVDQGYYGYTF. The CDR3 bases are TGTGCCAGCAGCGTAGATCAGGGTTATTATGGCTACACCTTC.

The chain carries TRBV14 and TRBJ1-2; D is unclear. Germline-derived CDR1 and CDR2 are SGHDN and FVKESK. V lost 3 bases and J lost 8, with 13 bases in between. The CDR3 length is 13 residues. CDR3 region: CASSHRYLGGYTF. DNA for the CDR3: TGTGCCAGCAGCCATAGATACCTGGGGGGCTACACCTTC.

V usage is TRBV5-6 and J usage is TRBJ1-1; no reliable D call. V lost 6 bases and J 0 bases, leaving 12 bases between the germline ends. This CDR3 has 14 residues. Germline loops: CDR1 SGHDT, CDR2 YYEEEE. The CDR3 DNA reads as TGTGCCAGCATCCCGTCCCGGTTGAACACTGAAGCTTTCTTT. Its protein product is CASIPSRLNTEAFF.

V and J are TRBV7-2 and TRBJ1-4; possible D gene TRBD1, 6 bases. There are 16 residues in the CDR3. Germline V gives CDR1 SGHTA, CDR2 FQGNSA. The V and J ends lost 2 bases and 0 bases respectively, with 10 bases between them. Here the CDR3 DNA reads TGTGCCAGCAGCTTAACGGGGGACACAACTAATGAAAAACTGTTTTTT. As protein: CASSLTGDTTNEKLFF.